The 29 T cell receptor beta chains presented below share a single source sample, sequenced in a study of cytomegalovirus exposure and HLA in healthy donors. Primers for the PCR totalled 60 Vbeta and 13 Jbeta. Assay: immunoSEQ multiplex PCR; the TCRdb copy retains only in-frame clones and omits some. The sample carries over 150,000 clones, around 75% recorded once. Sequencing was performed on PBMCs. The receptor source for this set is a male donor in good health and CMV-seronegative.

The count of this clone is one. The chain combines TRBV7-2 with TRBJ2-2; TRBD1 matches at 8 bases. Germline V lookup: CDR1 SGHTA, CDR2 FQGNSA. J lost 4 bases, V lost 6 bases, and 7 bases had no gene match. The CDR3 loop spans 15 amino acids. The chain's CDR3 is CASRVTGGSTGELFF. For the CDR3, the DNA is TGTGCCAGCAGAGTAACAGGGGGTTCCACCGGGGAGCTGTTTTTT.

The chain couples TRBV11-2 to TRBJ1-6; the D is unclear. The germline V and J ends were trimmed by 3 bases and 9 bases, with 9 bases remaining between them. The CDR3 contains 13 residues. Germline V gives CDR1 SGHAT, CDR2 FQNNGV. CDR3 sequence reads: CASSFSGSSPLHF. The CDR3 coding sequence is TGTGCCAGCAGCTTTTCGGGAAGTTCACCCCTCCACTTT. Based on the CDR3 plus reference TRBV11-2 and TRBJ1-6, the full variable domain is EAGVAQSPRYKIIEKRQSVAFWCNPISGHATLYWYQQILGQGPKLLIQFQNNGVVDDSQLPKDRFSAERLKGVDSTLKIQPAKLEDSAVYLCASSFSGSSPLHFGNGTRLTVT.

This chain connects TRBV5-6 to TRBJ2-7; D is perhaps TRBD1 (6 bases). CDR3 length equals 12 residues. CDR1 SGHDT and CDR2 YYEEEE come from the germline V gene. V lost 4 bases, J lost 4 bases, and 9 bases lay in between. The CDR3 DNA reads TGTGCCAGCAGCCCGCAGGGGTACGAGCAGTACTTC. Translated: CASSPQGYEQYF.

V is TRBV10-3 and J is TRBJ1-2; possibly TRBD1 for D (6 bases). CDR1 ENHRY and CDR2 SYGVKD come from the germline V gene. The CDR3 extends over 12 amino acids. The V and J ends lost 10 bases and 6 bases respectively, with 15 bases between them. The CDR3 region has the DNA TGTGCCACCTTCGGACAGACGGATGGCTACACCTTC. It encodes CATFGQTDGYTF.

Concerning this clone itself: The sample carries other DNA sequences with the same CDR3. This chain uses TRBV7-9 with TRBJ1-2; 7 bases align to TRBD1. The J segment lost 2 bases and the V segment lost 4 bases, leaving 1 base of the junction unmatched. The CDR3 sequence is 13 residues long. Per the germline V gene, CDR1 is SEHNR and CDR2 is FQNEAQ (reference sequence). CDR3 DNA sequence: TGTGCCAGCAGCTCGGGACAGAACTATGGCTACACCTTC. As protein: CASSSGQNYGYTF.

V is TRBV5-1 and J is TRBJ1-1; D is perhaps TRBD1 (6 bases). Between the trimmed V and J ends, which lost 0 bases and 0 bases, there was a span of 12 bases. The CDR3 length is 16 residues. Germline V CDR1 and CDR2: SGHRS, YFSETQ. CDR3 protein: CASSLEYGGMNTEAFF. The DNA for the CDR3 is TGCGCCAGCAGCTTGGAGTATGGGGGCATGAACACTGAAGCTTTCTTT.

This rearrangement joins TRBV15 to TRBJ2-7; TRBD1 matches at 8 bases. The CDR3 loop spans 15 amino acids. CDR1 and CDR2 (germline): LNHNV, YYDKDF (reference sequence). Trimming removed 0 bases from V and 6 bases from J; junction bases left unmatched: 7. CDR3 DNA: TGTGCCACCAGCAGAGATATGCAGGGGGCTGGCGAGCAGTACTTC. Amino acid sequence: CATSRDMQGAGEQYF.

The chain is built from TRBV25-1 and TRBJ2-1; TRBD2 aligns across 11 bases. The germline gives CDR1 MGHDK, CDR2 SYGVNS. The CDR3 extends over 17 amino acids. Trimming removed 6 bases from V and 4 bases from J; junction bases left unmatched: 11. The CDR3 reads CASSPTLAGGPYNEQFF. CDR3 sequence (DNA): TGTGCCAGCAGCCCCACTCTAGCGGGGGGCCCGTACAATGAGCAGTTCTTC.

This chain links TRBV7-2 with TRBJ2-3, with 9 positions matching TRBD2. V dropped 1 base and J dropped 5; count of bases not matched to a gene: 10. Germline CDR1 and CDR2: SGHTA and FQGNSA. This CDR3 spans 17 amino acids. The CDR3 region is CASSLGWASGVEDTQYF. The CDR3 coding sequence is TGTGCCAGCAGCTTAGGATGGGCTAGCGGGGTGGAAGATACGCAGTATTTT. The variable domain in full, completed from reference TRBV7-2 and TRBJ2-3, reads GAGVSQSPSNKVTEKGKDVELRCDPISGHTALYWYRQSLGQGLEFLIYFQGNSAPDKSGLPSDRFSAERTGGSVSTLTIQRTQQEDSAVYLCASSLGWASGVEDTQYFGPGTRLTVL.

The chain recombines TRBV7-8 with TRBJ1-2; unclear D gene. Germline CDR1 is SGHVS and CDR2 is FQNEAQ. V lost 7 bases, J lost 6 bases, and 30 bases lay in between. This CDR3 comprises 18 residues. CDR3 residues: CASTSSPQRASGLHGYTF. In DNA, the CDR3 is TGTGCCAGCACCTCAAGCCCCCAGAGGGCTTCTGGTTTGCATGGCTACACCTTC.

The CDR3 loop is CASSLGTGGLIAYGYTF. CDR3 in DNA: TGTGCCAGCAGCTTGGGGACAGGGGGCCTCATCGCCTATGGCTACACCTTC. This chain links TRBV5-8 with TRBJ1-2; 11 nucleotides match TRBD1. The V gene's germline CDR1 is SGHTS and CDR2 YDEGEE. The V segment lost 0 bases and the J segment 4 bases; nucleotides outside the gene matches: 8. The CDR3 is 17 amino acids.

The chain links TRBV5-4 to TRBJ2-2, with 9 bases matching TRBD2. V was pared by 4 bases and J by 4 bases, with 8 bases of the junction left unmatched. CDR1 is SGHNT and CDR2 is YYREEE in the germline V gene (reference sequence). This CDR3 region has 16 residues. The CDR3 DNA reads TGTGCCAGCAGCGGCGGGGGGGCCATTAGCACCGGGGAGCTGTTTTTT. Translated: CASSGGGAISTGELFF.

J is TRBJ2-1 and V is TRBV27; D is uncertain. This CDR3 is 15 amino acids long. V lost 3 bases and J 0 bases, leaving 9 bases between the germline ends. Germline V CDR1 and CDR2: MNHEY, SMNVEV (reference sequence). CDR3 coding DNA: TGTGCCAGCAGTTTGGCCCATGGCTCCTACAATGAGCAGTTCTTC. It encodes CASSLAHGSYNEQFF.

In this sample, this clone turned up a few times. The chain uses TRBV9 and TRBJ2-3; 14 bases fit TRBD2. V trimming: 3 bases; J trimming: 1 base; junction bases outside the gene matches: 4. The CDR3 is 17 residues long. Per germline, CDR1 SGDLS and CDR2 YYNGEE. Written as DNA, the CDR3 is TGTGCCAGCAGCGCCGGACTAGCGGGGGGACGCACAGATACGCAGTATTTT. Protein sequence: CASSAGLAGGRTDTQYF.

The chain is built from TRBV6-1 and TRBJ1-5, with 9 bases identical to TRBD1. The CDR3 consists of 15 residues. The V and J ends lost 2 bases and 2 bases, in that order; junction bases with no gene match: 1. In germline, CDR1 is MNHNS, CDR2 SASEGT. This CDR3 is CASSEWTGGNQPQHF. In nucleotides, the CDR3 is TGTGCCAGCAGTGAATGGACAGGGGGCAATCAGCCCCAGCATTTT.

V and J are TRBV7-8 and TRBJ2-2; D possibly corresponds to TRBD2 (6 bases). The CDR3 extends over 14 amino acids. The V gene lost 11 bases and the J gene lost 1 base, with 14 bases spanning the gap. CDR1 is SGHVS, CDR2 FQNEAQ, per germline. The CDR3 loop reads CAGSGDRNTGELFF. The CDR3 DNA reads TGTGCCGGGTCGGGGGATAGGAACACCGGGGAGCTGTTTTTT.

V is TRBV9 and J is TRBJ1-4; TRBD1 is a possible D gene (5 bases). The CDR3 length is 14 residues. Germline V gives CDR1 SGDLS, CDR2 YYNGEE. Trimming took off 3 bases at V and 2 bases at J, with 8 bases between the two ends. CDR3 DNA sequence: TGTGCCAGCAGCGCGACAGTTACTAATGAAAAACTGTTTTTT. This sequence encodes CASSATVTNEKLFF.

The V gene is TRBV19, the J gene TRBJ1-6; 9 bases agree with TRBD1. Trimming took 9 bases from V and 6 from J; bases not matched to a gene: 12. CDR3 size: 16 residues. Germline CDR1 is LNHDA and CDR2 is SQIVND (reference sequence). The CDR3 sequence is CASLKRSDRGNSPLHF. The CDR3, as DNA: TGTGCCAGCCTCAAGAGGTCGGACAGGGGTAATTCACCCCTCCACTTT.

This clone was picked up one time. The chain has TRBV6-6 and TRBJ1-1, with D possibly matching TRBD1 (6 bases). Germline assignment: CDR1 MNHNY and CDR2 SVGAGI (reference sequence). The CDR3 has 14 amino acids. Trimming shortened V by 7 bases and J by 1 base, and 13 bases separated the two germline ends. The CDR3 nucleotides are TGTGCCAGCACCTTAGGGGGGGCGAACACTGAAGCTTTCTTT. Residues: CASTLGGANTEAFF.

The rearrangement links TRBV11-2 to TRBJ2-3; TRBD2 aligns across 9 bases. Trimming took 3 bases from V and 0 from J; bases not matched to a gene: 4. The CDR3 sequence is 16 residues long. CDR1 SGHAT and CDR2 FQNNGV come from the germline V gene. The CDR3 sequence: CASSLSAGGSTDTQYF. CDR3 nucleotide sequence: TGTGCCAGCAGCTTGTCAGCGGGGGGTAGCACAGATACGCAGTATTTT.

The chain links TRBV9 to TRBJ1-5; TRBD1 matches at 10 bases. Germline-derived CDR1 and CDR2 are SGDLS and YYNGEE. Germline trimming cut 3 bases from V and 0 bases from J; bases unmatched to any gene: 9. This CDR3 comprises 18 residues. CDR3 nucleotide sequence: TGTGCCAGCAGCGGCAATTGGACAGGGGGTAATAGCAATCAGCCCCAGCATTTT. Translation: CASSGNWTGGNSNQPQHF.

The rearrangement joins TRBV6-6 to TRBJ1-5; 10 bases align to TRBD1. The ends lost 5 bases at V and 7 bases at J; junction bases unmatched: 8. The CDR3 has 15 amino acids. In germline, CDR1 is MNHNY, CDR2 SVGAGI (reference sequence). The CDR3 sequence is CASSRRTGGVQPQHF. As DNA, the CDR3 is TGTGCCAGCAGTCGAAGGACAGGGGGGGTACAGCCCCAGCATTTT.

This clone was found once. The chain couples TRBV6-5 to TRBJ2-7; TRBD1 aligns across 7 bases. The germline V gene has CDR1 MNHEY and CDR2 SVGAGI. Germline trimming cut 6 bases from V and 2 bases from J; bases unmatched to any gene: 10. The CDR3 consists of 15 residues. In DNA form, the CDR3 reads TGTGCCAGCAGGGGGCCGGGACAGCCGACCTACGAGCAGTACTTC. Protein product: CASRGPGQPTYEQYF.

The V call is TRBV6-1, the J call TRBJ1-1; tentative D call: TRBD1 (6 bases). The CDR3 runs 15 residues. The germline V gene has CDR1 MNHNS and CDR2 SASEGT. Trimming shortened V by 3 bases and J by 0 bases, and 11 bases separated the two germline ends. DNA for the CDR3: TGTGCCAGCAGTGAGCAGGGGCCAATGAACACTGAAGCTTTCTTT. It encodes CASSEQGPMNTEAFF.

This chain connects TRBV10-2 to TRBJ1-6, with D hard to call. Trimming cost V 1 base and J 7 bases, with 5 bases left between them. Germline V gene lookup returns CDR1 WSHSY and CDR2 SAAADI. CDR3 length: 13 amino acids. The CDR3 loop reads CASSEYRNSPLHF. CDR3 in DNA: TGCGCCAGCAGTGAGTATCGGAATTCACCCCTCCACTTT.

Comments on this clone: One end of the junction is discordant with germline, which a read error may explain. The chain recombines TRBV7-7 with TRBJ2-5, with 7 positions matching TRBD1. TRBJ2-7 matches the DNA end more closely, so the J call is doubtful. Per the germline V gene, CDR1 is SSHAT and CDR2 is FNYEAQ (reference sequence). This CDR3 contains 13 residues. As DNA, the CDR3 is TGTGCTAGCAGCCTCGACAGGGAACACGAGCAGTACTTC. This translates into CASSLDREHEQYF.

The gene calls are TRBV5-6 and TRBJ2-7; D might be TRBD1 (6 bases). V shed 0 bases and J shed 0 bases, with 13 bases lying between them. The CDR3 loop spans 16 amino acids. Germline-derived CDR1 and CDR2 are SGHDT and YYEEEE. As DNA, the CDR3 is TGTGCCAGCAGCTTGGGAGGACAGCTCTTCTCCTACGAGCAGTACTTC. It specifies CASSLGGQLFSYEQYF.

This chain uses TRBV30 with TRBJ1-6; D uncertain. Germline values: CDR1 GTSNPN, CDR2 SVGIG (reference sequence). The CDR3 extends over 14 amino acids. V was clipped by 5 bases and J by 9 bases, with 17 bases between them. The CDR3 loop is CAWGDLGEISPLHF. In DNA, the CDR3 is TGTGCCTGGGGCGACCTCGGGGAGATTTCACCCCTCCACTTT.

This clone was observed a few times. This chain links TRBV5-4 with TRBJ2-5, with D perhaps matching TRBD2 (7 bases). This CDR3 contains 15 residues. The V gene's germline CDR1 is SGHNT and CDR2 YYREEE (reference sequence). The V end was cut by 5 bases, the J end by 6 bases, with 20 bases between. The DNA for the CDR3 is TGTGCCAGCAGACCCGGGGGGCCGTCCACAAAGACCCAGTACTTC. Translating it yields CASRPGGPSTKTQYF.